The following is a T cell receptor (beta chain) sequence with its context. What it binds is not known. CDR3 size: 17 residues. Germline loops: CDR1 LGHNA, CDR2 YNFKEQ. Deletions cut 5 bases from V and 5 bases from J, with 24 bases between. The data are from a study of T-cell memory formation after mild COVID-19. Overall study context: The TCR clusters were mostly specific to one donor.

The study's findings and limits: Among contracting clones, CD4+ were mainly CM/EM and CD8+ enriched in EMRA. Cross-reactive memory apparently joined, as some responding clones appeared in pre-infection memory.

After 5'RACE with constant-segment primers, TCR alpha and TCR beta cDNA libraries carrying sample barcodes and UMIs were obtained. Each CDR3 protein gets one entry after TCRdb re-called the 5' RACE reads with MiXCR. The top ten clones hold roughly a fifth of a sample with nearly 350,000 distinct CDR3 sequences, 10% to 15% of them seen once. Material: PBMCs or a T cell subset sorted from them (not recorded which). The receptor was isolated from a man aged 18 to 29 who had mild COVID-19 (a few samples of this study predate the infection). Cell type and time point are not known. The chain employs TRBV4-2 and TRBJ2-5; weak D call: TRBD2 (5 bases). The CDR3 sequence: CASSNSGTSLARETQYF. As DNA, the CDR3 is TGTGCCAGCAGCAACTCGGGTACTAGTCTTGCTCGGGAGACCCAGTACTTC.